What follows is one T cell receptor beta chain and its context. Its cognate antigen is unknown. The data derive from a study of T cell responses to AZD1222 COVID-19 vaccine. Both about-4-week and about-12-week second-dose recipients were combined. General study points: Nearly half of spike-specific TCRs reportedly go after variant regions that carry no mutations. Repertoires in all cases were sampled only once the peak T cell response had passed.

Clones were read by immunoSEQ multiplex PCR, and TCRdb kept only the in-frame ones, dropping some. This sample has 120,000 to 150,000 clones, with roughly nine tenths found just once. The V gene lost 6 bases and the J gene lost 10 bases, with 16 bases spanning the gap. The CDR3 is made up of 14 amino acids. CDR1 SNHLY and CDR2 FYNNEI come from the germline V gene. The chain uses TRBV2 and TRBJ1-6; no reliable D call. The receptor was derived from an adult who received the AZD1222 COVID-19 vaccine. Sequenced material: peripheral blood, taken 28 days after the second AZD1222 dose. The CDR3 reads CASSLGSGGSPLHF. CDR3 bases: TGTGCCAGCAGCCTAGGGTCGGGAGGATCACCCCTCCACTTT.